The text below deals with one T cell receptor (beta chain). The data were taken from a study of CD8 T cells in Susac syndrome. Germline values: CDR1 SGDLS, CDR2 YYNGEE. J lost 4 bases, V lost 4 bases, and 7 bases had no gene match. There are 14 residues in the CDR3. Random hexamers were used to reverse transcribe an amount of about 0.45 to 1 ug RNA. The TCR beta CDR3 was amplified by immunoSEQ multiplex PCR across 54 Vbeta, 13 Jbeta. TCRdb re-derived calls from the immunoSEQ multiplex PCR reads in MiXCR, one entry per CDR3 protein. Found here are tens of thousands of distinct CDR3 sequences, about 96% of them singletons; the top ten hold around 0.62%. From blood CD8+ and CD4+ T cells, TCR beta sequences were generated.

The V call is TRBV9, the J call TRBJ1-1; 7 bases fit TRBD1. Specimen: CD8+ T cells from PBMCs. The sequence was collected from a human donor with Susac syndrome. In nucleotides, the CDR3 is TGTGCCAGCAGCCCCGGACAGGTGGGCACTGAAGCTTTCTTT. Amino acids: CASSPGQVGTEAFF.